This TCR beta chain was found in a study of T cell repertoires in cytomegalovirus infection. TCRdb passed the reads through MiXCR, listing each CDR3 protein once. The sample shows hundreds of thousands of distinct CDR3 sequences, around 29% of them seen only once. V was pared by 2 bases and J by 7 bases, with 8 bases of the junction left unmatched. This CDR3 spans 16 amino acids. CDR1 and CDR2 from the germline V gene are MNHEY and SVGAGI. Concerning this clonotype itself: Its cognate antigen is unknown.

Findings of the study overall: HLA-C-restricted TCR beta clonotypes specific for CMV led the ex vivo response.

The V and J genes are TRBV6-5 and TRBJ1-4; TRBD1 agrees at 9 bases. The origin of this receptor is a human donor in good health (CMV status not recorded). Some clones in this sample may be carry-over from other donors' samples. Sequenced material: cultured PBMCs, taken from culture after CMV antigen stimulation. The CDR3 region is CASSYAAGTGIEKLFF. Here the CDR3 DNA reads TGTGCCAGCAGTTACGCGGCCGGGACAGGGATTGAAAAACTGTTTTTT.